Listed below are T cell receptor beta chains from one sample, sequenced in a study of cytomegalovirus exposure and HLA in healthy donors. Profiling relied on immunoSEQ multiplex PCR, and the TCRdb table lists in-frame clones only, not all of them. The sample includes about 44,000 clones, roughly 93% seen only once; the top ten take approximately 2.1%. Source material: PBMCs. These receptors all stem from a woman aged 18-35 years in good health and CMV-seronegative. The CDR3 runs from the conserved cysteine through the conserved F or W. The order of the fields is clone size, V gene, D gene, J gene, CDR3 protein, CDR3 DNA. D genes are given only for firm matches. A clone size is listed for some rows: how often the clone was seen (once, few, many), or a class if it is expanded.

abundance: -
v_gene: TRBV19
d_gene: TRBD2
j_gene: TRBJ2-1
CDR3aa: CASSPPSGMWNEQFF
CDR3nt: TGTGCCAGTAGTCCCCCGAGCGGGATGTGGAATGAGCAGTTCTTC

abundance: -
v_gene: TRBV5-8
d_gene: TRBD1
j_gene: TRBJ1-2
CDR3aa: CASSLDGQGWTYGYTF
CDR3nt: TGTGCCAGCAGCTTGGACGGACAGGGGTGGACTTATGGCTACACCTTC

abundance: once
v_gene: TRBV30
d_gene: -
j_gene: TRBJ2-1
CDR3aa: CAWSVSGAEQFF
CDR3nt: TGTGCCTGGAGTGTAAGTGGGGCTGAGCAGTTCTTC

abundance: -
v_gene: TRBV7-2
d_gene: -
j_gene: TRBJ1-3
CDR3aa: CASSSTGNTIYF
CDR3nt: TGTGCCAGCAGCTCTACAGGGAACACCATATATTTT

abundance: -
v_gene: TRBV5-6
d_gene: TRBD1
j_gene: TRBJ2-3
CDR3aa: CASSRSSQGASSTDTQYF
CDR3nt: TGTGCCAGCAGCCGAAGTTCCCAGGGGGCGTCTAGCACAGATACGCAGTATTTT

abundance: few
v_gene: TRBV5-4
d_gene: -
j_gene: TRBJ2-1
CDR3aa: CASFTGGNNEQFF
CDR3nt: TGTGCCAGCTTCACTGGGGGGAACAATGAGCAGTTCTTC

abundance: -
v_gene: TRBV30
d_gene: -
j_gene: TRBJ2-7
CDR3aa: CAWSSGSYEQYF
CDR3nt: TGTGCCTGGAGTAGCGGCTCCTACGAGCAGTACTTC

abundance: -
v_gene: TRBV6-5
d_gene: -
j_gene: TRBJ2-2
CDR3aa: CASSPHENTGELFF
CDR3nt: TGTGCCAGCAGTCCACACGAGAACACCGGGGAGCTGTTTTTT

abundance: -
v_gene: TRBV4-2
d_gene: -
j_gene: TRBJ2-7
CDR3aa: CASSQESQASSYEQYF
CDR3nt: TGTGCCAGCAGCCAAGAGAGCCAGGCAAGCTCCTACGAGCAGTACTTC

abundance: -
v_gene: TRBV6-1
d_gene: TRBD2
j_gene: TRBJ2-1
CDR3aa: CASRETSGHNEQFF
CDR3nt: TGTGCCAGCAGGGAGACTAGCGGCCACAATGAGCAGTTCTTC

abundance: -
v_gene: TRBV6-1
d_gene: -
j_gene: TRBJ2-3
CDR3aa: CASSEVRGAKDTQYF
CDR3nt: TGTGCCAGCAGTGAAGTCCGGGGGGCAAAAGATACGCAGTATTTT

abundance: -
v_gene: TRBV5-5
d_gene: TRBD2
j_gene: TRBJ2-3
CDR3aa: CASRAGTSADTQYF
CDR3nt: TGTGCCAGCAGAGCCGGGACTAGCGCAGATACGCAGTATTTT

abundance: -
v_gene: TRBV10-1
d_gene: -
j_gene: TRBJ1-3
CDR3aa: CASSPGGSSGNTIYF
CDR3nt: TGCGCCAGCTCCCCCGGCGGGAGCTCTGGAAACACCATATATTTT

abundance: -
v_gene: TRBV27
d_gene: -
j_gene: TRBJ2-5
CDR3aa: CASSPRGAGLMGETQYF
CDR3nt: TGTGCCAGCAGTCCCAGGGGGGCCGGCCTTATGGGAGAGACCCAGTACTTC

abundance: once
v_gene: TRBV6-5
d_gene: TRBD1
j_gene: TRBJ2-7
CDR3aa: CASRRDRVTYEQYF
CDR3nt: TGTGCCAGCAGACGGGACAGGGTTACCTACGAGCAGTACTTC

abundance: -
v_gene: TRBV25-1
d_gene: -
j_gene: TRBJ1-2
CDR3aa: CASSAPVWRLGVYGYTF
CDR3nt: TGTGCCAGCAGCGCCCCGGTTTGGAGGCTTGGGGTCTATGGCTACACCTTC

abundance: -
v_gene: TRBV28
d_gene: TRBD2
j_gene: TRBJ2-1
CDR3aa: CASSPPSGGSYNEQFF
CDR3nt: TGTGCCAGCAGTCCACCTAGCGGGGGCTCCTACAATGAGCAGTTCTTC

abundance: -
v_gene: TRBV19
d_gene: -
j_gene: TRBJ2-2
CDR3aa: CASTPTLNTGELFF
CDR3nt: TGTGCCAGTACCCCGACTCTGAACACCGGGGAGCTGTTTTTT

abundance: -
v_gene: TRBV30
d_gene: -
j_gene: TRBJ1-3
CDR3aa: CAWAPEHKNTIYF
CDR3nt: TGTGCCTGGGCACCCGAGCATAAAAACACCATATATTTT

abundance: -
v_gene: TRBV5-1
d_gene: TRBD1
j_gene: TRBJ2-1
CDR3aa: CASSRTGDRNEQFF
CDR3nt: TGCGCCAGCAGCCGTACAGGGGATCGGAATGAGCAGTTCTTC

abundance: few
v_gene: TRBV6-4
d_gene: TRBD1
j_gene: TRBJ2-3
CDR3aa: CASSDSRGSTDTQYF
CDR3nt: TGTGCCAGCAGTGACTCCAGGGGGAGCACAGATACGCAGTATTTT

abundance: -
v_gene: TRBV28
d_gene: TRBD1
j_gene: TRBJ1-2
CDR3aa: CASTPDRGYGYTF
CDR3nt: TGTGCCAGCACCCCGGACAGGGGCTATGGCTACACCTTC

abundance: -
v_gene: TRBV7-2
d_gene: TRBD1
j_gene: TRBJ1-2
CDR3aa: CASSLEAGTGVYGYTF
CDR3nt: TGTGCCAGCAGCTTAGAAGCCGGGACAGGAGTATATGGCTACACCTTC

abundance: -
v_gene: TRBV28
d_gene: TRBD2
j_gene: TRBJ2-1
CDR3aa: CASSYVGTSGGKESEQFF
CDR3nt: TGTGCCAGCAGTTACGTGGGGACTAGCGGGGGGAAAGAGAGTGAGCAGTTCTTC

abundance: -
v_gene: TRBV27
d_gene: TRBD2
j_gene: TRBJ2-5
CDR3aa: CASSPRTSGGQETQYF
CDR3nt: TGTGCCAGCAGTCCCCGGACTAGCGGGGGGCAAGAGACCCAGTACTTC

abundance: -
v_gene: TRBV11-2
d_gene: TRBD2
j_gene: TRBJ2-7
CDR3aa: CASSLDPSGAGGREQYF
CDR3nt: TGTGCCAGCAGCTTAGACCCATCGGGGGCGGGGGGACGGGAGCAGTACTTC

abundance: -
v_gene: TRBV4-1
d_gene: TRBD2
j_gene: TRBJ2-1
CDR3aa: CASSQEPETSGVGNEQFF
CDR3nt: TGCGCCAGCAGCCAAGAACCCGAAACTAGCGGGGTGGGCAATGAGCAGTTCTTC

abundance: -
v_gene: TRBV6-4
d_gene: -
j_gene: TRBJ2-2
CDR3aa: CASSDSEVGELFF
CDR3nt: TGTGCCAGCAGTGACTCGGAGGTCGGGGAGCTGTTTTTT

abundance: -
v_gene: TRBV28
d_gene: -
j_gene: TRBJ2-1
CDR3aa: CASRGSAISYNEQFF
CDR3nt: TGTGCCAGCAGGGGTAGCGCCATCTCCTACAATGAGCAGTTCTTC

abundance: -
v_gene: TRBV7-3
d_gene: -
j_gene: TRBJ2-2
CDR3aa: CASSLTQANTGELFF
CDR3nt: TGTGCCAGCAGCTTAACCCAGGCGAACACCGGGGAGCTGTTTTTT

abundance: -
v_gene: TRBV19
d_gene: -
j_gene: TRBJ1-6
CDR3aa: CASSIMGGRSPLHF
CDR3nt: TGTGCCAGTAGTATTATGGGAGGACGGTCACCCCTCCACTTT

abundance: -
v_gene: TRBV5-1
d_gene: -
j_gene: TRBJ2-4
CDR3aa: CASRAGTAKNIQYF
CDR3nt: TGCGCCAGCAGGGCGGGAACAGCCAAAAACATTCAGTACTTC

abundance: once
v_gene: TRBV7-9
d_gene: -
j_gene: TRBJ2-7
CDR3aa: CASSLSDNYEQYF
CDR3nt: TGTGCCAGCAGCTTATCAGATAACTACGAGCAGTACTTC

abundance: once
v_gene: TRBV27
d_gene: -
j_gene: TRBJ1-5
CDR3aa: CASSWGGNQPQHF
CDR3nt: TGTGCCAGCTCGTGGGGGGGCAATCAGCCCCAGCATTTT

abundance: -
v_gene: TRBV6-6
d_gene: -
j_gene: TRBJ1-1
CDR3aa: CASSYSIRGNTEAFF
CDR3nt: TGTGCCAGCAGTTACTCGATCCGGGGGAACACTGAAGCTTTCTTT

abundance: -
v_gene: TRBV18
d_gene: -
j_gene: TRBJ2-5
CDR3aa: CASSPPGFQETQYF
CDR3nt: TGTGCCAGCTCACCACCGGGCTTCCAAGAGACCCAGTACTTC

abundance: -
v_gene: TRBV5-1
d_gene: -
j_gene: TRBJ2-7
CDR3aa: CASSLGVGYEQYF
CDR3nt: TGCGCCAGCAGCTTGGGGGTCGGGTACGAGCAGTACTTC